This passage covers 17 T cell receptor beta chains from one sample sequenced in a study of T cells in localized non-small cell lung cancer. Generated by immunoSEQ multiplex PCR, the TCRdb table keeps only in-frame clones and is missing some. Here the sample spans 1,500 to 2,500 clones, approximately 30% being singletons. Sequencing used normal lung tissue next to the tumor, obtained before any cancer treatment. Source of these receptors: a woman aged 35 to 70 with stage II lung adenocarcinoma.

The chain is built from TRBV19 and TRBJ1-4; possibly TRBD1 for D (5 bases). This CDR3 is built from 14 residues. V lost 5 bases and J 6 bases, leaving 13 bases between the germline ends. Per the germline V gene, CDR1 is LNHDA and CDR2 is SQIVND (reference sequence). The CDR3 DNA reads TGTGCCAGTAGTCGCACCTGGGGGGATGAAAAACTGTTTTTT. Translating gives CASSRTWGDEKLFF.

This clone was picked up many times. The chain recombines TRBV11-3 with TRBJ2-7; D might be TRBD1 (5 bases). The CDR3 is 14 residues long. V lost 5 bases, J lost 6 bases, and 17 bases lay in between. Germline V CDR1 and CDR2: SGHNT, YENEEA. CDR3 bases: TGTGCCAGCAGCCCCACACCGACAGTAAGCGAGCAGTACTTC. It is translated as CASSPTPTVSEQYF.

A few counts support this clone. The CDR3 spells CASQAVPLNQPQHF. DNA for the CDR3: TGTGCCAGTCAGGCCGTTCCCCTTAATCAGCCCCAGCATTTT. The V and J genes are TRBV6-8 and TRBJ1-5; D is undetermined. Germline values: CDR1 MNHGY, CDR2 SAAAGT. The CDR3 has 14 residues. Trimming took 9 bases from V and 4 from J, leaving 16 bases between them.

This clone appeared a single time. V gene TRBV19 combines with J gene TRBJ2-7; 9 bases fit TRBD2. V was pared by 2 bases and J by 1 base, with 3 bases of the junction left unmatched. This CDR3 is built from 15 residues. The germline V gene encodes CDR1 LNHDA and CDR2 SQIVND (reference sequence). CDR3 amino acids: CASSITTSGSYEQYF. The CDR3 DNA reads as TGTGCCAGTAGTATAACGACTAGCGGATCCTACGAGCAGTACTTC.

In its sample, this clone is medium-sized (0.01 to 0.1%). The J gene is TRBJ2-2, the V gene TRBV4-1, with 9 bases lining up with TRBD2. The CDR3 length is 18 residues. Germline CDR1 MGHRA, CDR2 YSYEKL. Trimming cost V 0 bases and J 0 bases; bases outside gene matches: 5. The CDR3 sequence: CASSQENSGGTNTGELFF. The CDR3 DNA reads as TGCGCCAGCAGCCAAGAGAATAGCGGGGGTACGAACACCGGGGAGCTGTTTTTT.

V is TRBV11-3 and J is TRBJ1-6; possible D gene TRBD1, 6 bases. V was shortened by 3 bases and J by 5 bases, with 11 bases between the two germline ends. The CDR3 has 15 residues. Per germline, CDR1 SGHNT and CDR2 YENEEA. CDR3 coding DNA: TGTGCCAGCAGCTTCCGGAGGGGGGATAATTCACCCCTCCACTTT. Protein sequence: CASSFRRGDNSPLHF.

This clone was seen more than once but under ten times. The V call is TRBV18, the J call TRBJ2-7; 11 bases fit TRBD1. Germline CDR1 reads KGHSH; CDR2 reads LQKENI. This CDR3 contains 15 residues. J gave up 3 bases and V 3 bases, and 4 bases lay outside the gene matches. The CDR3 sequence: CASSPPGQGGYEQYF. The CDR3 DNA reads TGTGCCAGCTCACCCCCGGGACAGGGGGGCTACGAGCAGTACTTC. Drawing the rest from reference TRBV18 and TRBJ2-7, the complete variable domain is NAGVMQNPRHLVRRRGQEARLRCSPMKGHSHVYWYRQLPEEGLKFMVYLQKENIIDESGMPKERFSAEFPKEGPSILRIQQVVRGDSAAYFCASSPPGQGGYEQYFGPGTRLTVT.

This clone is judged medium-sized. The J gene is TRBJ1-5, the V gene TRBV6-8, with D hard to call. This CDR3 contains 13 residues. Germline-derived CDR1 and CDR2 are MNHGY and SAAAGT. The V and J ends lost 5 bases and 2 bases respectively, with 7 bases between them. CDR3 region: CASSMGGNQPQHF. As DNA, the CDR3 is TGTGCCAGCAGTATGGGCGGCAATCAGCCCCAGCATTTT.

In its sample, this clone was seen a few times. V usage is TRBV11-3 and J usage is TRBJ1-6, with D maybe TRBD1 (5 bases). Trimming cost V 7 bases and J 7 bases, with 17 bases left between them. Germline CDR1 SGHNT, CDR2 YENEEA. This CDR3 has 15 amino acids. CDR3 DNA: TGTGCCAGCACCGTCGTTGGGGGAGAGAATTCACCCCTCCACTTT. Translated, it gives CASTVVGGENSPLHF.

This clone is hyperexpanded by share. V and J are TRBV28 and TRBJ2-2; D not resolved. Germline V lookup: CDR1 MDHEN, CDR2 SYDVKM. V was clipped by 2 bases and J by 6 bases, with 13 bases between them. CDR3 length: 15 amino acids. The CDR3 reads CASSLSQIGAGELFF. DNA of the CDR3: TGTGCCAGCAGTTTAAGCCAGATCGGCGCCGGGGAGCTGTTTTTT.

This rearrangement joins TRBV6-8 to TRBJ1-1; D unclear. Deletions cut 6 bases from V and 5 bases from J, with 16 bases between. Germline V gene lookup returns CDR1 MNHGY and CDR2 SAAAGT. This CDR3 contains 14 residues. CDR3 DNA sequence: TGTGCCAGCAGCACGGCCGCTGGGAAGACTGAAGCTTTCTTT. This codes for CASSTAAGKTEAFF.

The V and J genes are TRBV11-3 and TRBJ1-5, with TRBD1 matching over 10 bases. CDR3 length: 16 amino acids. V was pared by 5 bases and J by 1 base, with 5 bases of the junction left unmatched. Germline CDR1 and CDR2: SGHNT and YENEEA. The CDR3 protein is CASSPGTGESNQPQHF. As DNA, the CDR3 is TGTGCCAGCAGCCCGGGGACAGGGGAGAGCAATCAGCCCCAGCATTTT.

The chain has TRBV18 and TRBJ1-2, with 9 bases fitting TRBD1. Trimming at V came to 3 bases and at J to 6 bases, leaving 8 bases not matched to a gene. Germline V gives CDR1 KGHSH, CDR2 LQKENI. The CDR3 is made up of 15 amino acids. CDR3 sequence: CASSPSGQGRDGYTF. The CDR3 DNA follows: TGTGCCAGCTCACCGTCGGGACAGGGAAGGGATGGCTACACCTTC.

The chain is built from TRBV15 and TRBJ2-7; TRBD1 agrees at 9 bases. The V gene's germline CDR1 is LNHNV and CDR2 YYDKDF (reference sequence). The CDR3 runs to 14 residues. V shed 5 bases and J 2 bases; nucleotides not matched to a gene: 4. The DNA of the CDR3 is TGTGCCACCAGCCCGGGACAGGGACCCTACGAGCAGTACTTC. Translated, it gives CATSPGQGPYEQYF.

The chain recombines TRBV5-1 with TRBJ1-1; D may be TRBD1 (5 bases). The germline CDR1 and CDR2 sequences are SGHRS and YFSETQ. The CDR3 totals 14 residues. The V and J ends lost 5 bases and 1 base respectively, with 12 bases between them. CDR3 amino acids: CASRAGTENTEAFF. In DNA form, the CDR3 reads TGCGCCAGCAGAGCCGGGACGGAGAACACTGAAGCTTTCTTT.

This clone was recorded a few times. The V gene is TRBV9, the J gene TRBJ2-2; possibly TRBD2 for D (6 bases). Germline V gene data show CDR1 as SGDLS and CDR2 as YYNGEE. V lost 4 bases and J lost 0, with 10 bases in between. CDR3 size: 15 residues. CDR3 DNA sequence: TGTGCCAGCAGCCCGGGAGATACGAACACCGGGGAGCTGTTTTTT. Encoded protein: CASSPGDTNTGELFF.

This clone was counted between two and nine times. The chain links TRBV16 to TRBJ2-7, with D hard to call. The CDR3 contains 11 residues. The germline gives CDR1 KGHSY, CDR2 FQNENV. V was cut by 1 base and J by 5 bases, with 3 bases left in between. CDR3 bases: TGTGCCAGCAGCCAATGGAACGAGCAGTACTTC. Protein sequence: CASSQWNEQYF.